These 23 T cell receptor beta chains originate from one sample sequenced in a study of blood T cell repertoires in COVID-19. TCRdb keeps only in-frame clones here, not all; method: immunoSEQ multiplex PCR. The sample comprises fewer than 500,000 clones, more than 75% of which are singletons, and around 0.95% rests with the top ten. The sample was PBMCs or T cells enriched from blood (not recorded which). These receptors were collected from a woman aged 30 to 39 with acute COVID-19.

V gene TRBV4-1 combines with J gene TRBJ1-2, with unresolved D. Deletions cut 2 bases from V and 4 bases from J, with 14 bases between. The germline V gene has CDR1 MGHRA and CDR2 YSYEKL. The CDR3 extends over 15 amino acids. CDR3 sequence: CASSQTQALTYGYTF. CDR3 nucleotides: TGCGCCAGCAGCCAAACCCAGGCCCTTACCTATGGCTACACCTTC.

This chain joins TRBV6-5 and TRBJ1-5; 11 bases map to TRBD1. V lost 8 bases and J lost 4; bases outside the gene matches: 7. Looked up from germline, CDR1 is MNHEY and CDR2 is SVGAGI. The CDR3 covers 15 residues. DNA for the CDR3: TGTGCCAGCGTCGGACAGGGGGCAGGGAATCAGCCCCAGCATTTT. Translation: CASVGQGAGNQPQHF.

This clone was found a few times. The chain joins TRBV29-1 to TRBJ1-1, with D tentatively TRBD1 (6 bases). Trimming took 7 bases from V and 4 from J, leaving 19 bases between them. The CDR3 consists of 14 residues. Germline V gene sequence: CDR1 SQVTM, CDR2 ANQGSEA. The CDR3 here is CSGTHRDGGTEAFF. The CDR3 DNA reads TGCAGCGGTACTCACAGGGATGGAGGCACTGAAGCTTTCTTT.

J is TRBJ2-5 and V is TRBV2; TRBD1 aligns across 10 bases. The CDR3 is 14 residues long. CDR1 and CDR2 (germline): SNHLY, FYNNEI. J lost 5 bases, V lost 6 bases, and 6 bases had no gene match. The chain's CDR3 is CASSKTGGDETQYF. CDR3 DNA: TGTGCCAGCAGCAAGACAGGGGGCGACGAGACCCAGTACTTC.

V gene TRBV3-1 (or the pseudogene TRBV3-2) combines with J gene TRBJ1-1; 9 nucleotides line up with TRBD1. This CDR3 spans 14 amino acids. Germline-derived CDR1 and CDR2 are LGHDT and YNNKEL (reference sequence). The junction had 3 bases not matched to a gene; V was cut back by 2 bases and J by 5 bases. CDR3 loop: CASSQPDRGTEAFF. CDR3 nucleotides: TGTGCCAGCAGCCAACCCGACAGGGGGACTGAAGCTTTCTTT.

The chain has TRBV2 and TRBJ1-4; 10 bases agree with TRBD1. With V trimmed by 7 bases and J by 12 bases, 14 bases remained unmatched. Looked up from germline, CDR1 is SNHLY and CDR2 is FYNNEI. The CDR3 contains 15 residues. In DNA, the CDR3 is TGTGCCAGCAAAACCGGGACAGGGGTAATTGGGGAACTGTTTTTT. The encoded protein is CASKTGTGVIGELFF.

The V and J genes are TRBV2 and TRBJ1-2; TRBD1 might be the D (5 bases). Trimming shortened V by 4 bases and J by 6 bases, and 12 bases separated the two germline ends. CDR1 is SNHLY and CDR2 is FYNNEI in the germline V gene. There are 13 residues in the CDR3. The CDR3 DNA reads TGTGCCAGCAGTGTCCCCAGGGCGGATGGCTACACCTTC. This sequence encodes CASSVPRADGYTF.

The chain uses TRBV5-1 and TRBJ2-2; D unresolved. Germline lookup yields CDR1 SGHRS and CDR2 YFSETQ. The germline V and J ends were trimmed by 1 base and 7 bases, with 8 bases remaining between them. This CDR3 region has 13 residues. The CDR3 sequence: CASSLLGDGELFF. The CDR3 DNA is TGCGCCAGCAGCTTGTTGGGCGACGGGGAGCTGTTTTTT.

This clone was found a few times. V is TRBV2 and J is TRBJ1-5, with 8 bases identical to TRBD1. The CDR3 extends over 13 amino acids. CDR1 SNHLY and CDR2 FYNNEI come from the germline V gene. V lost 5 bases to trimming and J lost 7 bases; unmatched junction nucleotides: 4. In DNA form, the CDR3 reads TGTGCCAGCAGTCCGGACAGGGTCCAGCCCCAGCATTTT. Residues: CASSPDRVQPQHF.

The J gene is TRBJ2-2, the V gene TRBV9, with 7 nucleotides matching TRBD2. Germline CDR1 SGDLS, CDR2 YYNGEE. This CDR3 is built from 18 residues. J gave up 6 bases and V 3 bases, and 17 bases lay outside the gene matches. The CDR3 sequence: CASSDPLEGGGFAGELFF. The CDR3 coding sequence is TGTGCCAGCAGCGACCCTCTCGAAGGCGGGGGATTCGCCGGGGAGCTGTTTTTT.

This clone has a handful of counts. This sequence joins TRBV2 and TRBJ2-2; D gene uncertain. Trimming took off 4 bases at V and 1 base at J, with 4 bases between the two ends. Per the germline V gene, CDR1 is SNHLY and CDR2 is FYNNEI. This CDR3 is 13 amino acids long. Written as DNA, the CDR3 is TGTGCCAGCAGTGTTATGAACACCGGGGAGCTGTTTTTT. It is translated as CASSVMNTGELFF.

The V call is TRBV2, the J call TRBJ2-2; tentative D call: TRBD2 (7 bases). Between the trimmed V and J ends, which lost 3 bases and 5 bases, there was a span of 13 bases. This CDR3 is built from 15 residues. Germline CDR1 is SNHLY and CDR2 is FYNNEI. The CDR3 nucleotides read TGTGCCAGCAGTGACCTTCGGGGGGCAACCGGGGAGCTGTTTTTT. This codes for CASSDLRGATGELFF.

This rearrangement joins TRBV19 to TRBJ1-3, with TRBD1 identical over 9 bases. Losses at the gene ends were 7 bases for V and 2 bases for J; bases not matched to a gene: 6. There are 15 residues in the CDR3. Germline CDR1 reads LNHDA; CDR2 reads SQIVND (reference sequence). CDR3 coding DNA: TGTGCCAGTATCCGGGACAGGGCGGCTGGAAACACCATATATTTT. Translated: CASIRDRAAGNTIYF.

This clone occurred once. The chain is built from TRBV30 and TRBJ1-2, with 7 positions matching TRBD1. Losses at the gene ends were 5 bases for V and 8 bases for J; bases not matched to a gene: 17. Germline V CDR1 and CDR2: GTSNPN, SVGIG (reference sequence). The CDR3 consists of 15 residues. The CDR3 region has the DNA TGTGCCTGGGCGAGGGACAGCTATGGGTCGGAGGGCTACACCTTC. Encoded protein: CAWARDSYGSEGYTF.

The V and J genes are TRBV24-1 and TRBJ1-1, with 10 bases identical to TRBD1. The CDR3 is 13 amino acids. J lost 7 bases, V lost 7 bases, and 5 bases had no gene match. The germline CDR1 and CDR2 sequences are KGHDR and SFDVKD. CDR3 in DNA: TGTGCCACCAGCGAGGGACAGGGGAGTGAAGCTTTCTTT. This encodes CATSEGQGSEAFF.

This chain connects TRBV3-1 (or the pseudogene TRBV3-2) to TRBJ1-2, with 7 nucleotides matching TRBD1. V lost 1 base to trimming and J lost 6 bases; unmatched junction nucleotides: 11. The germline CDR1 and CDR2 sequences are LGHDT and YNNKEL (reference sequence). The CDR3 runs 16 residues. CDR3 sequence reads: CASSQASTGVIDGYTF. In nucleotides, the CDR3 is TGTGCCAGCAGCCAAGCTTCAACAGGGGTTATTGATGGCTACACCTTC.

A single count supports this clone. The chain links TRBV6-1 to TRBJ1-4; D remains unclear. Trimming pared 2 bases from V and 1 base from J, leaving 8 bases between. Germline CDR1 is MNHNS and CDR2 is SASEGT. This CDR3 has 15 residues. CDR3 sequence: CASSEWRRTNEKLFF. The CDR3 nucleotides are TGTGCCAGCAGTGAATGGAGACGAACTAATGAAAAACTGTTTTTT.

The chain joins TRBV10-3 to TRBJ1-2; D remains unclear. CDR1 ENHRY and CDR2 SYGVKD come from the germline V gene. The length of the CDR3 is 18 residues. The V end lost 4 bases, the J end lost 2 bases, and 23 bases lay between the germline ends. The DNA for the CDR3 is TGTGCCATCAGTGCGATTGAGGCGGGATCAGATCCCAACTATGGCTACACCTTC. Protein sequence: CAISAIEAGSDPNYGYTF.

The rearrangement joins TRBV6-5 to TRBJ1-6; no clear D gene. CDR1 and CDR2 (germline): MNHEY, SVGAGI. The V and J ends lost 8 bases and 6 bases respectively, with 8 bases between them. The CDR3 spans 12 residues. CDR3 nucleotide sequence: TGTGCCAGCGTCATCGGTAATTCACCCCTCCACTTT. Translation gives CASVIGNSPLHF.

The V and J genes are TRBV19 and TRBJ2-6; D is possibly TRBD1 (5 bases). This CDR3 has 15 residues. Between the trimmed V and J ends, which lost 8 bases and 0 bases, there was a span of 11 bases. Germline V lookup: CDR1 LNHDA, CDR2 SQIVND (reference sequence). CDR3 bases: TGTGCCAGTCGGACATTTGTCTCTGGGGCCAACGTCCTGACTTTC. This translates into CASRTFVSGANVLTF.

This clone was seen just once. The chain couples TRBV3-1 (or the pseudogene TRBV3-2) to TRBJ1-6; D is possibly TRBD1 (5 bases). In germline, CDR1 is LGHDT, CDR2 YNNKEL (reference sequence). The CDR3 sequence is 13 residues long. V was clipped by 1 base and J by 8 bases, with 6 bases between them. Here the CDR3 DNA reads TGTGCCAGCAGCCAAGGGGGGGATTCACCCCTCCACTTT. Translated, it gives CASSQGGDSPLHF.

The chain recombines TRBV5-1 with TRBJ1-1, with a possible D match to TRBD1 (6 bases). Trimming stripped 4 bases from V and 1 base from J, with 14 bases between. The CDR3 is 15 amino acids. Germline lookup yields CDR1 SGHRS and CDR2 YFSETQ. The DNA of the CDR3 is TGCGCCAGCAGCAAGACGGGACACAAGAACACTGAAGCTTTCTTT. This sequence encodes CASSKTGHKNTEAFF.

The chain employs TRBV5-1 and TRBJ2-5; D perhaps matches TRBD2 (6 bases). The V gene lost 0 bases and the J gene lost 3 bases, with 12 bases spanning the gap. CDR3 size: 15 residues. Germline V CDR1 and CDR2: SGHRS, YFSETQ. The CDR3 coding sequence is TGCGCCAGCAGCTTGGCGGACGGGGGTAAAGAGACCCAGTACTTC. Encoded protein: CASSLADGGKETQYF.